A selection of T cell receptor beta chains follows, all from one sample in a study of CD8 T cell repertoires and HIV-1 epitope variants. The protocol was immunoSEQ multiplex PCR, while the TCRdb copy is restricted to in-frame clones and leaves out a portion. The data contain about 5,000 clones, approximately 61% of them seen just once; the ten biggest clones take up roughly 40%. Their antigen targets remain unknown. The sequenced material came from cultured CD8+ T cells derived from PBMCs. The receptors come from a male donor with HIV. CDR3s include the opening cysteine and the closing phenylalanine or tryptophan. A D gene is named only where the DNA matches it firmly. A clone size is listed for some rows: how often the clone was seen (once, few, many), or a class if it is expanded.

CDR3nt,CDR3aa,j_gene,v_gene,abundance,d_gene
TGCGCCAGCAGCTTGTTCGTGGTGGGAGGAGGTACACGCAGCACAGATACGCAGTATTTT,CASSLFVVGGGTRSTDTQYF,TRBJ2-3,TRBV5-1,NA,NA
TGTGCCAGCAGCTTTTCGGGTAGCAATCAGCCCCAGCATTTT,CASSFSGSNQPQHF,TRBJ1-5,TRBV5-4,few,NA
TGTGCCACCAGCAACTTGGGACTAGCGGGGGGGCCCCTCCAAGAGACCCAGTACTTC,CATSNLGLAGGPLQETQYF,TRBJ2-5,TRBV15,once,TRBD2
TGTGCCAGCAGCCGGACAGGCGTGAACACTGAAGCTTTCTTT,CASSRTGVNTEAFF,TRBJ1-1,TRBV6-5,NA,TRBD1
TGTGCCAGCAGTGAAGGATGGCGCAATCAGCCCCAGCATTTT,CASSEGWRNQPQHF,TRBJ1-5,TRBV6-1,NA,NA
TGTGCCAGCAGCCATATAGCAGGGACAGGGGAGCAGTACTTC,CASSHIAGTGEQYF,TRBJ2-7,TRBV7-2,few,TRBD1
TGTGCCAGCTCACCATTGGGGGGTTCTGAGACCCAGTACTTC,CASSPLGGSETQYF,TRBJ2-5,TRBV18,NA,NA
TGTGCCACCCGGGGTAGGAACACTGAAGCTTTCTTT,CATRGRNTEAFF,TRBJ1-1,TRBV7-8,NA,NA
TGCAGCGGGGACAGTAACACTGAAGCTTTCTTT,CSGDSNTEAFF,TRBJ1-1,TRBV29-1,few,TRBD1
TGTGCCAGCAGTCCGGTAGTAAGCACAGATACGCAGTATTTT,CASSPVVSTDTQYF,TRBJ2-3,TRBV28,few,NA
TGTGCCAGCAGTTACTCCGGACAGGATTCCTACGAGCAGTACTTC,CASSYSGQDSYEQYF,TRBJ2-7,TRBV6-5,NA,TRBD1
TGTGCCAGCAGCTTGGACAGGAGCAGCTCCTACGAGCAGTACTTC,CASSLDRSSSYEQYF,TRBJ2-7,TRBV5-4,NA,NA
TGTGCCAGCAGCTTGGTTCGAGGGGACTATGGCTACACCTTC,CASSLVRGDYGYTF,TRBJ1-2,TRBV5-8,NA,NA
TGTGCCAGCAGTTGGAGCACAGATACGCAGTATTTT,CASSWSTDTQYF,TRBJ2-3,TRBV27,once,NA
TGTGCCAGCAGGAACCCTCCGAATGAGCAGTTCTTC,CASRNPPNEQFF,TRBJ2-1,TRBV28,NA,NA
TGTGCCAGTAGTATTCCAGGAACCCGTAATGAAAAACTGTTTTTT,CASSIPGTRNEKLFF,TRBJ1-4,TRBV19,NA,NA
TGTGCCAGCGGGGACGGCTCCTACGAGCAGTACTTC,CASGDGSYEQYF,TRBJ2-7,TRBV7-9,NA,NA
TGTGCCAGCAGCTTCCCGAGGGGGCCGGTCGACGAGCAGTACTTC,CASSFPRGPVDEQYF,TRBJ2-7,TRBV7-9,NA,TRBD1
TGTGCCAGCAGCTCGACCCTGAGAGGACAGGGTATCTACGAGCAGTACTTC,CASSSTLRGQGIYEQYF,TRBJ2-7,TRBV7-9,few,TRBD1
TGTGCCAGCAGTTCCCTATTTACAGTAAACACTGAAGCTTTCTTT,CASSSLFTVNTEAFF,TRBJ1-1,TRBV27,NA,NA
TGTGCCAGCAGCCCAACCGCTCCTTCACCCCTCCACTTT,CASSPTAPSPLHF,TRBJ1-6,TRBV11-2,NA,NA